This T cell receptor beta chain was recovered during a study of shared clonotypes between healthy human individuals. For the study at large: A donor's plate count was three for CD4 naive and three for CD4 memory; CD8 naive had two and CD8 memory one.

Clones were read by immunoSEQ multiplex PCR, and TCRdb kept only the in-frame ones, dropping some. The data hold 950,000 to 1,100,000 clones, with around 82% observed a single time. This CDR3 has 14 amino acids. Germline loops: CDR1 SNHLY, CDR2 FYNNEI. Trimming cost V 6 bases and J 5 bases; bases outside gene matches: 7. The study's findings and limits: Rarefaction exposed incomplete sorted-subset sequencing despite large depth.

For this clone: Its antigen is undetermined.

The rearrangement joins TRBV2 to TRBJ2-5; 9 nucleotides align to TRBD1. Sequencing was carried out using memory CD4+ T cells from PBMCs. Subset denoted: CD45RA-negative fraction. This TCR came from a man aged 18 to 30 in good health. Some clones in this sample may be carry-over from other donors' samples. Here the CDR3 reads CASRPGTGMETQYF. The CDR3 bases are TGTGCCAGCAGGCCCGGGACAGGGATGGAGACCCAGTACTTC.